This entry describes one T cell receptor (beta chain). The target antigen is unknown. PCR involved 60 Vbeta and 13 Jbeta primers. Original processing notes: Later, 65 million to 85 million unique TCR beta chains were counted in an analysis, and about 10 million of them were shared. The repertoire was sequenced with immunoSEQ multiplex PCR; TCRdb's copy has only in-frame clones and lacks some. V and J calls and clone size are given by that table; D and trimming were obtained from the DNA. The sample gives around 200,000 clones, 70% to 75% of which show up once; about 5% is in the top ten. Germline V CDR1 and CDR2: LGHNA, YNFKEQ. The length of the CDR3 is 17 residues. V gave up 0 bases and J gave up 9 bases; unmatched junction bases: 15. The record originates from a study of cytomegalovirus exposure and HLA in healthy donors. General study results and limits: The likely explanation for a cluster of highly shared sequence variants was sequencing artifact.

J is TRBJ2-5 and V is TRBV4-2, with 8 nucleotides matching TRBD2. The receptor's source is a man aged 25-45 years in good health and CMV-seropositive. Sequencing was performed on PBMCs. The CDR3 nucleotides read TGTGCCAGCAGCCAAGATGGGTCAGGGACTAGGAATGTGGCCCAGTACTTC. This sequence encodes CASSQDGSGTRNVAQYF.